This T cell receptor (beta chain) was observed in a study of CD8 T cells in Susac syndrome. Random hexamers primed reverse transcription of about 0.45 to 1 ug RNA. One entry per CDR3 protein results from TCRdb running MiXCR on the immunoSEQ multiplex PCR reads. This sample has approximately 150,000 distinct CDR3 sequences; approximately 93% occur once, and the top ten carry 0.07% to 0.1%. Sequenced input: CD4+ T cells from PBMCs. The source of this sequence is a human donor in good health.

This CDR3 is CASSLRARQYQETQYF. Here the CDR3 DNA reads TGTGCCAGCAGTTTACGGGCCAGGCAGTACCAAGAGACCCAGTACTTC. The gene calls are TRBV28 and TRBJ2-5; D not certain. Germline assignment: CDR1 MDHEN and CDR2 SYDVKM. Between the trimmed V and J ends, which lost 2 bases and 0 bases, there was a span of 13 bases. The CDR3 length is 16 residues.